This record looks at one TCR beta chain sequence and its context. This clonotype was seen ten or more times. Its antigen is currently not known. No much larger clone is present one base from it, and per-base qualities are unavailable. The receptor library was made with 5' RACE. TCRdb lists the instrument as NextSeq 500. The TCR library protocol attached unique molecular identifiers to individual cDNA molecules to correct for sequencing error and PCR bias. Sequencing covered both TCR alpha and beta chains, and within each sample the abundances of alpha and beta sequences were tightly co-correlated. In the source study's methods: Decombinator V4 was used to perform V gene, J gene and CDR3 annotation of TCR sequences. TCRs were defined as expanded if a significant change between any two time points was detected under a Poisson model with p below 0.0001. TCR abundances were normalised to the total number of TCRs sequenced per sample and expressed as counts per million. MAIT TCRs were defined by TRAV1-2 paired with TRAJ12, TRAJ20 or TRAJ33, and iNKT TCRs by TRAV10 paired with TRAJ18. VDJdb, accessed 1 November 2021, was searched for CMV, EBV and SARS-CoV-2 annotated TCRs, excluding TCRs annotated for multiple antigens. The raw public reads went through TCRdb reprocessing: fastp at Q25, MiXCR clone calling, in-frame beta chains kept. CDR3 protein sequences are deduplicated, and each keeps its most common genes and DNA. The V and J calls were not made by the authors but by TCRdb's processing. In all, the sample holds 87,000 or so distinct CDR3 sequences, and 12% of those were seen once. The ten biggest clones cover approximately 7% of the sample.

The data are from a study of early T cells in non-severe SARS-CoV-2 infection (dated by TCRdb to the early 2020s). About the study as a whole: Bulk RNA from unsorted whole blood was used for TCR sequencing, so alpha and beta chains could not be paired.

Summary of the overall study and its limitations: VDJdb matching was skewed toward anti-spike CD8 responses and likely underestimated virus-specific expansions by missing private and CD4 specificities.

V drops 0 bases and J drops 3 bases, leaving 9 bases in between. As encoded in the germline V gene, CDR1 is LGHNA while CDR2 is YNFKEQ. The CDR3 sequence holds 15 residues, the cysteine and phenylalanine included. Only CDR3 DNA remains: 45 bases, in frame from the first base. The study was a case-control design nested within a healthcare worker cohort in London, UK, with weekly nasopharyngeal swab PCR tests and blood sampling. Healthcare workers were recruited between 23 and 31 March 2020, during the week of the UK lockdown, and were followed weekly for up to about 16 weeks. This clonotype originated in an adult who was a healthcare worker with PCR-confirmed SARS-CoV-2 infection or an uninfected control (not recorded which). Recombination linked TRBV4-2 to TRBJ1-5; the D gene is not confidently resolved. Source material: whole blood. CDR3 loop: CASSQESGPNQPQHF. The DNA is TGTGCCAGCAGCCAAGAATCAGGACCCAATCAGCCCCAGCATTTT.